This entry lists 5 T cell receptor beta chains sequenced from one sample in a study of CD8+CD57+ T cells in acquired aplastic anemia. Genomic DNA, serving as template, underwent TCR beta VDJ and CDR3 profiling. TCRdb analysed the reads with MiXCR anew, one entry per CDR3 protein. The sample has more than 150,000 distinct CDR3 sequences, less than 55% seen once; the top ten hold under 3%. The sequenced sample consisted of sorted CD4+, CD8+, or CD8+CD57+ T cells (not recorded which) from PBMCs. The receptor source for this set is a human donor in good health.

This clonotype occurred many times. This sequence joins TRBV7-8 and TRBJ2-2, with 8 bases aligning to TRBD1. Germline V gene data show CDR1 as SGHVS and CDR2 as FQNEAQ. The length of the CDR3 is 14 residues. Losses at the gene ends were 4 bases for V and 7 bases for J; bases not matched to a gene: 5. The DNA for the CDR3 is TGTGCCAGCAGCTACGACAGGGGCCTCGGGGAGCTGTTTTTT. Translating gives CASSYDRGLGELFF.

The CDR3, as DNA: TGTGCCAGCAGCGTTAGCGGGCCTTCCTACGAGCAGTACTTC. Its protein is CASSVSGPSYEQYF. The rearrangement links TRBV7-2 to TRBJ2-7; TRBD2 matches 7 bases. Looked up from germline, CDR1 is SGHTA and CDR2 is FQGNSA. There are 14 residues in the CDR3. After removal of 5 bases from V and 1 base from J, the junction contained 5 bases not matched to a gene. Full variable domain (missing parts from reference TRBV7-2 and TRBJ2-7): GAGVSQSPSNKVTEKGKDVELRCDPISGHTALYWYRQSLGQGLEFLIYFQGNSAPDKSGLPSDRFSAERTGGSVSTLTIQRTQQEDSAVYLCASSVSGPSYEQYFGPGTRLTVT.

This chain uses TRBV30 with TRBJ2-4; TRBD1 matches at 8 bases. V trimming: 0 bases; J trimming: 0 bases; junction bases outside the gene matches: 10. CDR1 is GTSNPN, CDR2 SVGIG, per germline (reference sequence). The CDR3 loop spans 18 amino acids. CDR3 protein: CAWSVRDRSTKAKNIQYF. DNA of the CDR3: TGTGCCTGGAGTGTACGGGACAGGTCTACCAAAGCCAAAAACATTCAGTACTTC. Full variable domain (missing parts from reference TRBV30 and TRBJ2-4): SQTIHQWPATLVQPVGSPLSLECTVEGTSNPNLYWYRQAAGRGLQLLFYSVGIGQISSEVPQNLSASRPQDRQFILSSKKLLLSDSGFYLCAWSVRDRSTKAKNIQYFGAGTRLSVL.

The genes are TRBV7-3 and TRBJ2-7; 10 nucleotides align to TRBD1. Germline CDR1 SGHTA, CDR2 FQGTGA. The V and J ends lost 6 bases and 9 bases, in that order; junction bases with no gene match: 11. The CDR3 is 14 residues long. CDR3 bases: TGTGCCAGCAGATCCGGGACAGGGGTAGACGGGCAGTACTTC. Its protein is CASRSGTGVDGQYF.

In its sample, this clonotype was seen a few times. This chain connects TRBV2 to TRBJ1-1; D may be TRBD1 (6 bases). Germline V gene lookup returns CDR1 SNHLY and CDR2 FYNNEI. The CDR3 covers 15 residues. V dropped 6 bases and J dropped 5 bases, with 19 bases sitting between them. CDR3 residues: CASSRSTGRGTEAFF. The CDR3 DNA reads TGTGCCAGCAGCCGATCCACAGGGAGAGGGACTGAAGCTTTCTTT.